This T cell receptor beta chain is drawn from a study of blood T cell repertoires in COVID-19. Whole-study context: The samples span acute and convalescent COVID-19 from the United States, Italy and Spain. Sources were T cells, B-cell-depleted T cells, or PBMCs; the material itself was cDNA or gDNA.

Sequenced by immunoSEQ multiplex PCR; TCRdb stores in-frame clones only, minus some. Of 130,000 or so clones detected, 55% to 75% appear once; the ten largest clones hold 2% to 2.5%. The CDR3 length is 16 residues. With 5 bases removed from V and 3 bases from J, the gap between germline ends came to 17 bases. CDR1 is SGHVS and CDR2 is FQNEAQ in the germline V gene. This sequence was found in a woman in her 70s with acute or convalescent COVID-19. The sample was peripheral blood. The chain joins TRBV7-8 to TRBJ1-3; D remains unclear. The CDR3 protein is CASSPYGRSDGNTIYF. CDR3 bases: TGTGCCAGCAGCCCGTATGGGAGATCTGATGGAAACACCATATATTTT.